The source of this TCR beta chain is a study of blood T cell repertoires in COVID-19. The V gene lost 0 bases and the J gene lost 4 bases, with 9 bases spanning the gap. Germline CDR1 SGHVS, CDR2 FNYEAQ. The CDR3 has 15 residues. TCRdb's table, derived via immunoSEQ multiplex PCR, lists solely in-frame clones and lacks some. The repertoire consists of over 100,000 clones, with around 86% occurring once and the leading ten covering around 9.9%. Sequencing input: peripheral blood. The genes are TRBV7-6 and TRBJ2-2; D is perhaps TRBD1 (6 bases). The receptor's source is a man of 80 years or more with acute or convalescent COVID-19. CDR3 DNA sequence: TGTGCCAGCAGCTTAGCGCCAGGGGTCACCGGGGAGCTGTTTTTT. Protein product: CASSLAPGVTGELFF.